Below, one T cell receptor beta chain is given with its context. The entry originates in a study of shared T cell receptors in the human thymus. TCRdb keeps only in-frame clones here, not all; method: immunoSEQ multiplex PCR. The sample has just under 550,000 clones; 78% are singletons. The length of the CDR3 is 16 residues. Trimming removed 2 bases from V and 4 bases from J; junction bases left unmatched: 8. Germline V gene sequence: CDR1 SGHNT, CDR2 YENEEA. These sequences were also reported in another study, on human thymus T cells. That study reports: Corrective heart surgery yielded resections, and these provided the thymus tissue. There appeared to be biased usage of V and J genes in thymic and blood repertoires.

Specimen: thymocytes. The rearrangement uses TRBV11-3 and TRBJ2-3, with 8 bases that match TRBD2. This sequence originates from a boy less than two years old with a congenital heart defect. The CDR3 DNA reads TGTGCCAGCAGCTTATCCCGGACTAGCTGGGCAGATACGCAGTATTTT. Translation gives CASSLSRTSWADTQYF. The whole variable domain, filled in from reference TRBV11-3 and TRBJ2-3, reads EAGVVQSPRYKIIEKKQPVAFWCNPISGHNTLYWYLQNLGQGPELLIRYENEEAVDDSQLPKDRFSAERLKGVDSTLKIQPAELGDSAVYLCASSLSRTSWADTQYFGPGTRLTVL.